These 15 T cell receptor beta chains came from one sample sequenced in a study of graft-versus-host responses after intestinal transplantation. Sequencing was performed with immunoSEQ multiplex PCR; in TCRdb, only in-frame clones are kept and a portion is missing. The table lists approximately 50,000 clones, around nine tenths of them singletons. The specimen comprised PBMCs, sampled 26 days after transplant. These receptors were taken from a human patient who received an intestinal transplant, so some T cells may come from the graft donor.

This clone is labeled medium-sized. The rearrangement links TRBV7-9 to TRBJ1-2, with D maybe TRBD1 (5 bases). CDR1 and CDR2 from the germline V gene are SEHNR and FQNEAQ (reference sequence). With 5 bases removed from V and 3 bases from J, the gap between germline ends came to 16 bases. The CDR3 runs 15 residues. The CDR3 nucleotides are TGTGCCAGCAGCCGCCAGGGCCTAGGGGACTATGGCTACACCTTC. Protein product: CASSRQGLGDYGYTF.

The chain recombines TRBV6-1 with TRBJ1-5; perhaps TRBD1 as D (5 bases). This CDR3 region has 14 residues. Trimming cost V 8 bases and J 5 bases, with 16 bases left between them. Germline V gives CDR1 MNHNS, CDR2 SASEGT. The CDR3, as DNA: TGTGCCAGCCTTCTAACAGGACAAGATCAGCCCCAGCATTTT. This translates into CASLLTGQDQPQHF.

The J gene is TRBJ1-2, the V gene TRBV15; the D gene is possibly TRBD1 (5 bases). Trimming stripped 8 bases from V and 0 bases from J, with 7 bases between. The CDR3 extends over 12 amino acids. CDR1 and CDR2 from the germline V gene are LNHNV and YYDKDF (reference sequence). Here the CDR3 reads CATGGSNYGYTF. In DNA, the CDR3 is TGTGCCACCGGGGGGTCTAACTATGGCTACACCTTC.

The chain uses TRBV4-1 and TRBJ1-1; D remains ambiguous. The V gene's germline CDR1 is MGHRA and CDR2 YSYEKL. The V gene lost 0 bases and the J gene lost 0 bases, with 8 bases spanning the gap. The CDR3 is 15 residues long. For the CDR3, the DNA is TGCGCCAGCAGCCAAGATCCGGGAGTGAACACTGAAGCTTTCTTT. This codes for CASSQDPGVNTEAFF.

V and J are TRBV6-5 and TRBJ2-3; D is ambiguous. CDR1 is MNHEY and CDR2 is SVGAGI in the germline V gene. CDR3 length: 15 residues. Trimming shortened V by 0 bases and J by 2 bases, and 9 bases separated the two germline ends. The CDR3 bases are TGTGCCAGCAGTTACTCGTCCGGGTTCACAGATACGCAGTATTTT. Translation: CASSYSSGFTDTQYF.

V usage is TRBV7-9 and J usage is TRBJ2-7; D gene ambiguous. Germline values: CDR1 SEHNR, CDR2 FQNEAQ (reference sequence). This CDR3 region has 13 residues. With 1 base removed from V and 6 bases from J, the gap between germline ends came to 10 bases. Here the CDR3 reads CASSLEADFEQYF. CDR3 sequence (DNA): TGTGCCAGCAGCTTAGAGGCAGACTTCGAGCAGTACTTC.

This chain connects TRBV29-1 to TRBJ2-1; perhaps TRBD1 as D (6 bases). Germline CDR1 is SQVTM and CDR2 is ANQGSEA. V gave up 7 bases and J gave up 4 bases, with 11 bases separating them. The CDR3 runs to 12 residues. DNA for the CDR3: TGCAGCGGACAGGCGAAGTACAATGAGCAGTTCTTC. It is translated as CSGQAKYNEQFF.

The chain joins TRBV4-1 to TRBJ1-1; perhaps TRBD1 as D (5 bases). Between the trimmed V and J ends, which lost 1 base and 6 bases, there was a span of 15 bases. Germline CDR1 MGHRA, CDR2 YSYEKL. This CDR3 is 15 amino acids long. The CDR3 region is CASSQGHVGGPEAFF. DNA of the CDR3: TGCGCCAGCAGCCAAGGCCACGTCGGGGGACCTGAAGCTTTCTTT.

The V gene is TRBV15, the J gene TRBJ2-1; D remains ambiguous. Germline-derived CDR1 and CDR2 are LNHNV and YYDKDF (reference sequence). Trimming took 2 bases from V and 5 from J, leaving 13 bases between them. This CDR3 region has 15 residues. The CDR3 here is CATSRTPRGNNEQFF. The CDR3 DNA is TGTGCCACCAGCAGAACACCGCGAGGAAACAATGAGCAGTTCTTC. Full variable domain (missing parts from reference TRBV15 and TRBJ2-1): DAMVIQNPRYQVTQFGKPVTLSCSQTLNHNVMYWYQQKSSQAPKLLFHYYDKDFNNEADTPDNFQSRRPNTSFCFLDIRSPGLGDTAMYLCATSRTPRGNNEQFFGPGTRLTVL.

This rearrangement joins TRBV5-1 to TRBJ1-1; D may be TRBD1 (6 bases). This CDR3 spans 14 amino acids. CDR1 is SGHRS and CDR2 is YFSETQ in the germline V gene. With 4 bases removed from V and 1 base from J, the gap between germline ends came to 11 bases. CDR3 in DNA: TGCGCCAGCAGCCCGGACAGTGCGAACACTGAAGCTTTCTTT. Amino acid sequence: CASSPDSANTEAFF.

The chain links TRBV11-2 to TRBJ2-1, with D possibly matching TRBD1 (6 bases). The CDR3 contains 14 residues. Germline CDR1 is SGHAT and CDR2 is FQNNGV. Trimming took off 3 bases at V and 3 bases at J, with 9 bases between the two ends. In nucleotides, the CDR3 is TGTGCCAGCAGCTTCAGGGGCCTCTACAATGAGCAGTTCTTC. This codes for CASSFRGLYNEQFF.

This sequence joins TRBV5-8 and TRBJ1-2, with no clear D. CDR3 length equals 15 residues. Trimming removed 0 bases from V and 4 bases from J, with 13 bases in between. Germline values: CDR1 SGHTS, CDR2 YDEGEE. CDR3 protein: CASSLVRGSSYGYTF. Here the CDR3 DNA reads TGTGCCAGCAGCTTGGTCCGGGGTTCTTCCTATGGCTACACCTTC.

The chain links TRBV28 to TRBJ1-1; D may be TRBD1 (5 bases). Trimming took off 3 bases at V and 1 base at J, with 9 bases between the two ends. Germline V gene data show CDR1 as MDHEN and CDR2 as SYDVKM. This CDR3 contains 14 residues. The CDR3: CASSFRVPNTEAFF. The CDR3 DNA sequence: TGTGCCAGCAGTTTCAGGGTCCCGAACACTGAAGCTTTCTTT.

This clone was seen a handful of times. The J gene is TRBJ2-7, the V gene TRBV7-9, with D perhaps TRBD1 (6 bases). Germline CDR1 SEHNR, CDR2 FQNEAQ (reference sequence). Trimming left V 5 bases short and J 4 bases short, with 18 bases between. The length of the CDR3 is 15 residues. CDR3 bases: TGTGCCAGCAGCGTTGGGACCAGGGGTTTATACGAGCAGTACGTC. Translated: CASSVGTRGLYEQYV.

The chain couples TRBV28 to TRBJ2-1; maybe TRBD2 (6 bases). The V and J ends lost 5 bases and 6 bases respectively, with 23 bases between them. This CDR3 region has 17 residues. Germline CDR1 and CDR2: MDHEN and SYDVKM. The CDR3 sequence: CASSGASRELFSNEQFF. CDR3 bases: TGTGCCAGCAGTGGGGCCAGCCGGGAGCTTTTTTCCAATGAGCAGTTCTTC.